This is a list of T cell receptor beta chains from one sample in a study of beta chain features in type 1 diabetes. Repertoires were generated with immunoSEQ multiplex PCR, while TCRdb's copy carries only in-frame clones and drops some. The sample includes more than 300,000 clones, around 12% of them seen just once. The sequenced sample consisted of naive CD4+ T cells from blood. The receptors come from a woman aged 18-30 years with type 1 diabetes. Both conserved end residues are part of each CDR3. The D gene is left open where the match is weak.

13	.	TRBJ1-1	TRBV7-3	CASSLGQNTEAFF
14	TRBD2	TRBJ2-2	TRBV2	CASTTSGNTGELFF
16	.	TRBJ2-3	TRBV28	CASSLRGAGSTDTQYF
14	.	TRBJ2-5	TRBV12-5	CASGLQGGQETQYF
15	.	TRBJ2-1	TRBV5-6	CASSLGGGRYNEQFF
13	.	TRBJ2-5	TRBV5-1	CASSVRDKETQYF
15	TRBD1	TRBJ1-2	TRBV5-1	CASSFFLGQGGGYTF
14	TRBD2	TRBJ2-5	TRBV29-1	CSVDIASGVETQYF
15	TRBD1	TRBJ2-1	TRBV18	CASSPTGQGINEQFF
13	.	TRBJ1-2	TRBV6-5	CASSVLANYGYTF
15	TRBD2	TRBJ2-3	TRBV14	CASSQDLAGRDTQYF
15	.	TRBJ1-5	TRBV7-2	CASSLEGGGDQPQHF
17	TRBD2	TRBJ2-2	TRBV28	CASSVLASGANTGELFF
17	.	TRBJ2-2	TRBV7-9	CASSPTTGLLNTGELFF
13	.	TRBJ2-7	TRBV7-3	CASSLGARYEQYF
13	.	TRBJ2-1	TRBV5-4	CASSSLRVDEQFF